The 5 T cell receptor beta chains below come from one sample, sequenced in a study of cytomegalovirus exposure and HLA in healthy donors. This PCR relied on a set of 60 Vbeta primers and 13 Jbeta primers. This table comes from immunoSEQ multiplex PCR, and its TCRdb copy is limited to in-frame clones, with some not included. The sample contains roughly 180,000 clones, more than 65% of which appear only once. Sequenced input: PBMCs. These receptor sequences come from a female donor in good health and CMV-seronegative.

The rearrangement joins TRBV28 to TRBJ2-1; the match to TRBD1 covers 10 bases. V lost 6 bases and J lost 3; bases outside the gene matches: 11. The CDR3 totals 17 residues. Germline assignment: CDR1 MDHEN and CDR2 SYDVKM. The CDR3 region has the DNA TGTGCCAGCAGAGGGGACAGGGGTGCATCTTACTACAATGAGCAGTTCTTC. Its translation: CASRGDRGASYYNEQFF. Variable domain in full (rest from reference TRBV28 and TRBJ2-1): DVKVTQSSRYLVKRTGEKVFLECVQDMDHENMFWYRQDPGLGLRLIYFSYDVKMKEKGDIPEGYSVSREKKERFSLILESASTNQTSMYLCASRGDRGASYYNEQFFGPGTRLTVL.

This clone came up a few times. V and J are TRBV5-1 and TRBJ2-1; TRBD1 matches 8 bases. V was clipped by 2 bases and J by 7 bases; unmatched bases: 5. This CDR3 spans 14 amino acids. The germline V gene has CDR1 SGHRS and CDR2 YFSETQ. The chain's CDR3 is CASSFGQGGNEQFF. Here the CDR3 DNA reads TGCGCCAGCAGCTTTGGACAGGGCGGGAATGAGCAGTTCTTC.

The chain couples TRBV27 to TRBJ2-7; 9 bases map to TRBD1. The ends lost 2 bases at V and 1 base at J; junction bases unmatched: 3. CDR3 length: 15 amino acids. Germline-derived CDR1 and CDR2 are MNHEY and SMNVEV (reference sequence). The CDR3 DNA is TGTGCCAGCAGTTTAGGGACAGGGCCGTCCTACGAGCAGTACTTC. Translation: CASSLGTGPSYEQYF.

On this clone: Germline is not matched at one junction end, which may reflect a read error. CDR3 protein: CATTEMQALCF. The CDR3, as DNA: TGTGCCACCACCGAGATGCAGGCTCTTTGCTTC. The rearrangement joins TRBV28 to TRBJ2-7; D gene ambiguous. Germline assignment: CDR1 MDHEN and CDR2 SYDVKM. CDR3 size: 11 residues. Full variable domain (rest looked up from reference TRBV28 and TRBJ2-7): DVKVTQSSRYLVKRTGEKVFLECVQDMDHENMFWYRQDPGLGLRLIYFSYDVKMKEKGDIPEGYSVSREKKERFSLILESASTNQTSMYLCATTEMQALCFGPGTRLTVT.

The CDR3 nucleotides read TGTGCCAGCATTCTCCAGAGACAGGGCACTGAAGCTTTCTTT. Its protein is CASILQRQGTEAFF. The rearrangement joins TRBV2 to TRBJ1-1; 7 bases agree with TRBD1. The germline gives CDR1 SNHLY, CDR2 FYNNEI. This CDR3 is built from 14 residues. Trimming removed 7 bases from V and 4 bases from J; junction bases left unmatched: 9.